The present entry profiles one T cell receptor (beta chain) with its context. This sample is part of a study of cytomegalovirus exposure and HLA in healthy donors. Both 60 Vbeta primers and 13 Jbeta primers went into the PCR. Method: immunoSEQ multiplex PCR; TCRdb's copy keeps in-frame clones and lacks some. The data show 140,000 or so clones, about 80% seen once. The sequence was obtained from a woman in her 30s in good health and CMV-seronegative. The sample consisted of PBMCs.

The chain's CDR3 is CASGLVVGRPRAPRLTDTQYF. DNA for the CDR3: TGTGCTAGTGGTTTGGTAGTTGGGAGGCCAAGAGCACCGCGTTTAACAGATACGCAGTATTTT. V and J are TRBV12-5 and TRBJ2-3, with a possible D match to TRBD2 (6 bases). V was cut by 0 bases and J by 3 bases, with 28 bases left in between. CDR3 length: 21 residues. CDR1 LGHNT and CDR2 FRNRAP come from the germline V gene.